One sample yielded the 32 T cell receptor beta chains listed below, sequenced in a study of blood T cells in healthy people across ages. For the second PCR, which ran for about 7 to 11 cycles, a sample-barcoded 5' primer and a J-beta primer mix were used. TCRdb passed the 5' RACE reads through MiXCR, listing each CDR3 protein once. Among 650,000 or so distinct CDR3 sequences listed, approximately 52% were seen once. Source material: blood. The receptors were sampled from a woman aged 80 or older in good health.

A few counts support this clonotype. This chain uses TRBV20-1 with TRBJ2-1; D gene ambiguous. The CDR3 totals 10 residues. Between the trimmed V and J ends, which lost 3 bases and 9 bases, there was a span of 6 bases. Per the germline V gene, CDR1 is DFQATT and CDR2 is SNEGSKA (reference sequence). The CDR3 DNA reads as TGCAGTGCTAGGAGATCTGAGCAGTTCTTC. Protein product: CSARRSEQFF.

Regarding this clonotype: A much more abundant neighbour one base away suggests this may be a read error. V usage is TRBV2 and J usage is TRBJ2-5; D is ambiguous. The CDR3 loop spans 17 amino acids. Germline CDR1 SNHLY, CDR2 FYNNEI. The DNA of the CDR3 is TGTGCCAGCGGTGAAGCAAATCGACCGTATGACCAAGAGACCCAGTACTTC. It is translated as CASGEANRPYDQETQYF.

Remarks on this clonotype: A read error may explain this, as a much larger clone is one base away. The chain carries TRBV18 and TRBJ2-1; D possibly corresponds to TRBD1 (6 bases). The CDR3 is 16 residues long. Germline V CDR1 and CDR2: KGHSH, LQKENI. Between the trimmed V and J ends, which lost 0 bases and 13 bases, there was a span of 22 bases. The CDR3 loop is CASSPPERGFRETQFF. The CDR3 coding sequence is TGTGCCAGCTCACCACCGGAGAGGGGGTTTAGAGAGACCCAGTTCTTC.

This clonotype was seen ten or more times. The chain recombines TRBV3-1 with TRBJ1-5; D gene unclear. V was clipped by 2 bases and J by 4 bases, with 6 bases between them. This CDR3 spans 13 amino acids. Looked up from germline, CDR1 is LGHDT and CDR2 is YNNKEL (reference sequence). CDR3 bases: TGTGCCAGCAGCCAATCGTTAAATCAGCCCCAGCATTTT. As protein: CASSQSLNQPQHF.

The chain carries TRBV5-1 and TRBJ1-4; 8 positions agree with TRBD1. The CDR3 is 15 amino acids. Trimming took 3 bases from V and 7 from J; bases not matched to a gene: 8. Germline CDR1 SGHRS, CDR2 YFSETQ. This CDR3 is CASSWRSGTGEKLFF. The CDR3 coding sequence is TGCGCCAGCAGCTGGAGGTCCGGGACAGGTGAAAAACTGTTTTTT.

The chain recombines TRBV5-6 with TRBJ1-2; D not resolved. Trimming stripped 1 base from V and 6 bases from J, with 4 bases between. Germline values: CDR1 SGHDT, CDR2 YYEEEE. The CDR3 totals 11 residues. The CDR3 DNA reads as TGTGCCAGCAGCTTGTGGGATGGCTACACCTTC. Its translation is CASSLWDGYTF.

The chain carries TRBV7-3 and TRBJ2-7, with D perhaps matching TRBD1 (5 bases). The DNA matches TRBJ2-5 better at its end, which makes the J call doubtful. The length of the CDR3 is 15 residues. From germline, CDR1 is SGHTA and CDR2 FQGTGA. The CDR3 spells CASSFQGGGWETQYF. Here the CDR3 DNA reads TGTGCCAGCAGCTTCCAGGGTGGCGGTTGGGAGACCCAGTACTTC.

This clonotype was detected ten times or more. This rearrangement joins TRBV28 to TRBJ1-2; D call uncertain. The CDR3 has 15 residues. CDR1 and CDR2 from the germline V gene are MDHEN and SYDVKM. V dropped 4 bases and J dropped 2 bases, with 14 bases sitting between them. CDR3 amino acids: CASSSGGSKNYGYTF. The CDR3 DNA reads TGTGCCAGCAGTTCAGGAGGGAGTAAGAACTATGGCTACACCTTC.

In its sample, this clonotype was seen many times. The V and J genes are TRBV5-1 and TRBJ2-7; D perhaps matches TRBD2 (5 bases). Germline V lookup: CDR1 SGHRS, CDR2 YFSETQ. The V gene lost 0 bases and the J gene lost 6 bases, with 10 bases spanning the gap. The CDR3 covers 13 residues. CDR3 amino acids: CASSLAGLGEQYF. The CDR3 DNA reads TGCGCCAGCAGCTTGGCGGGATTGGGCGAGCAGTACTTC.

The CDR3 loop reads CASSFTGPYASTDTQYF. In DNA form, the CDR3 reads TGTGCCAGCAGCTTTACGGGACCGTACGCTAGCACAGATACGCAGTATTTT. The V and J genes are TRBV7-2 and TRBJ2-3; tentatively, D is TRBD1 or TRBD2 (5 bases each). CDR1 is SGHTA, CDR2 FQGNSA, per germline. The CDR3 runs 17 residues. The V gene lost 3 bases and the J gene lost 0 bases, with 16 bases spanning the gap. The full variable domain, with the rest looked up from reference TRBV7-2 and TRBJ2-3, is GAGVSQSPSNKVTEKGKDVELRCDPISGHTALYWYRQSLGQGLEFLIYFQGNSAPDKSGLPSDRFSAERTGGSVSTLTIQRTQQEDSAVYLCASSFTGPYASTDTQYFGPGTRLTVL.

This clonotype was recorded a few times. The chain recombines TRBV9 with TRBJ2-3; the D gene could be TRBD1 or TRBD2 (5 bases each). Germline V lookup: CDR1 SGDLS, CDR2 YYNGEE. The V and J ends lost 4 bases and 6 bases respectively, with 18 bases between them. The CDR3 has 15 residues. The CDR3 bases are TGTGCCAGCAGCCCCCTGGGGGACGGAAGGGATACGCAGTATTTT. Residues: CASSPLGDGRDTQYF.

V and J are TRBV10-1 and TRBJ2-3; D unclear. Trimming cost V 4 bases and J 0 bases, with 8 bases left between them. There are 14 residues in the CDR3. CDR1 is WNHNN and CDR2 is SYGVQD in the germline V gene (reference sequence). The CDR3 here is CASSVTPSTDTQYF. The CDR3 nucleotides are TGCGCCAGCAGTGTCACACCTAGCACAGATACGCAGTATTTT.

This clonotype was found a few times. Given a much more abundant clone one base away, this may be a read error. CDR3 bases: TGTGCCAGCAGTTACAGGGAAGGCTATGACTACACCTTC. This gives the protein CASSYREGYDYTF. V usage is TRBV6-5 and J usage is TRBJ1-2; no firm D call. Germline CDR1 MNHEY, CDR2 SVGAGI. CDR3 length: 13 residues.

The J gene is TRBJ1-1, the V gene TRBV5-1; unclear D gene. CDR1 is SGHRS and CDR2 is YFSETQ in the germline V gene. V was trimmed by 5 bases and J by 1 base, leaving 12 bases between them. The CDR3 runs to 14 residues. This CDR3 is CASSRQDQNTEAFF. The CDR3 nucleotides are TGCGCCAGCAGTAGGCAGGATCAGAACACTGAAGCTTTCTTT.

The sample holds many counts of this clonotype. The chain joins TRBV6-6 to TRBJ1-1; weak D call: TRBD1 (5 bases). Looked up from germline, CDR1 is MNHNY and CDR2 is SVGAGI (reference sequence). The V end was cut by 6 bases, the J end by 1 base, with 9 bases between. This CDR3 comprises 13 residues. For the CDR3, the DNA is TGTGCCAGCAGGAATACAGGGAACACTGAAGCTTTCTTT. Protein sequence: CASRNTGNTEAFF.

The gene calls are TRBV7-9 and TRBJ1-4, with D maybe TRBD1 (5 bases). CDR3 size: 14 residues. In germline, CDR1 is SEHNR, CDR2 FQNEAQ (reference sequence). V dropped 4 bases and J dropped 5 bases, with 11 bases sitting between them. The CDR3 DNA is TGTGCCAGCAGCTGCGGGACCTCCAATGAAAAACTGTTTTTT. Amino acid sequence: CASSCGTSNEKLFF. Supplemented by reference TRBV7-9 and TRBJ1-4, the full variable domain reads DTGVSQNPRHKITKRGQNVTFRCDPISEHNRLYWYRQTLGQGPEFLTYFQNEAQLEKSRLLSDRFSAERPKGSFSTLEIQRTEQGDSAMYLCASSCGTSNEKLFFGSGTQLSVL.

This clonotype was detected many times. The V call is TRBV18, the J call TRBJ1-1, with no clear D. From germline, CDR1 is KGHSH and CDR2 LQKENI. This CDR3 contains 12 residues. V lost 3 bases, J lost 5 bases, and 7 bases lay in between. The CDR3 nucleotides read TGTGCCAGCTCACCGGCGGGGACTGAAGCTTTCTTT. Translated: CASSPAGTEAFF.

This clonotype has ten or more counts. The J gene is TRBJ2-1, the V gene TRBV28; 8 nucleotides align to TRBD1. The germline V gene has CDR1 MDHEN and CDR2 SYDVKM. V trimming: 3 bases; J trimming: 7 bases; junction bases outside the gene matches: 11. The CDR3 spans 16 residues. The CDR3 spells CASSFLDRVRPNEQFF. The CDR3 DNA reads as TGTGCCAGCAGTTTCTTGGACAGGGTAAGGCCAAATGAGCAGTTCTTC.

The V and J genes are TRBV27 and TRBJ2-1, with 8 bases lining up with TRBD1. Germline V gene lookup returns CDR1 MNHEY and CDR2 SMNVEV (reference sequence). V shed 10 bases and J 6 bases; nucleotides not matched to a gene: 14. There are 15 residues in the CDR3. The CDR3 sequence: CATSLTRTGSNEQFF. CDR3 sequence (DNA): TGTGCCACCAGCCTGACCCGGACAGGGAGCAATGAGCAGTTCTTC.

This clonotype was counted many times. V gene TRBV29-1 combines with J gene TRBJ1-4; the D is unclear. Trimming stripped 7 bases from V and 5 bases from J, with 11 bases between. This CDR3 is 12 amino acids long. Germline CDR1 and CDR2: SQVTM and ANQGSEA. The CDR3 is CSGTGPNEKLFF. CDR3 DNA: TGCAGCGGTACCGGGCCGAATGAAAAACTGTTTTTT.

This chain uses TRBV20-1 with TRBJ1-5; TRBD1 agrees at 9 bases. The germline V gene has CDR1 DFQATT and CDR2 SNEGSKA (reference sequence). The trim removed 5 bases at V and 6 bases at J, leaving 5 bases unmatched. CDR3 length: 13 amino acids. The CDR3 is CSAVTTGGQPQHF. The CDR3, as DNA: TGCAGTGCTGTTACGACAGGGGGTCAGCCCCAGCATTTT.

This chain links TRBV27 with TRBJ2-3; TRBD2 agrees at 13 bases. This CDR3 is 16 amino acids long. V dropped 5 bases and J dropped 4; count of bases not matched to a gene: 6. Germline V gives CDR1 MNHEY, CDR2 SMNVEV (reference sequence). The CDR3 loop reads CASSAQLAGGPDTQYF. The DNA for the CDR3 is TGTGCCAGCAGTGCCCAACTAGCGGGAGGGCCAGATACGCAGTATTTT.

This clonotype was counted only a few times. The rearrangement joins TRBV9 to TRBJ2-4; tentative D call: TRBD2 (6 bases). The CDR3 runs to 22 residues. V was shortened by 4 bases and J by 1 base, with 33 bases between the two germline ends. Germline CDR1 is SGDLS and CDR2 is YYNGEE. The DNA for the CDR3 is TGTGCCAGCAGCACTCGGGACTCATCGGAGGTGGGGGAGATTCGGGCCAAAAACATTCAGTACTTC. Translating it yields CASSTRDSSEVGEIRAKNIQYF.

This clonotype has only a few counts. The chain links TRBV6-5 to TRBJ1-1; D gene uncertain. V was cut by 7 bases and J by 7 bases, with 10 bases left in between. CDR1 is MNHEY, CDR2 SVGAGI, per germline. The CDR3 loop spans 11 amino acids. The CDR3 loop is CASTKGLEAFF. DNA for the CDR3: TGTGCCAGCACCAAGGGCCTTGAAGCTTTCTTT.

This clonotype was recorded once. This chain links TRBV29-1 with TRBJ2-5; D remains ambiguous. The CDR3 has 13 residues. Germline CDR1 and CDR2: SQVTM and ANQGSEA. Deletions cut 1 base from V and 0 bases from J, with 6 bases between. Here the CDR3 reads CSVEGLHQETQYF. The CDR3 DNA reads as TGCAGCGTTGAAGGACTCCACCAAGAGACCCAGTACTTC.

In this sample, this clonotype turned up a few times. CDR3 sequence reads: CASSRQNRAAEQYF. DNA of the CDR3: TGTGCCAGCAGCCGCCAGAACAGGGCGGCCGAGCAGTACTTC. The rearrangement uses TRBV7-9 and TRBJ2-7; possible D gene TRBD1, 6 bases. With 5 bases removed from V and 6 bases from J, the gap between germline ends came to 17 bases. The germline gives CDR1 SEHNR, CDR2 FQNEAQ (reference sequence). CDR3 length: 14 residues.

The rearrangement links TRBV11-2 to TRBJ2-7, with TRBD1 identical over 10 bases. V was clipped by 5 bases and J by 0 bases; unmatched bases: 25. CDR1 is SGHAT and CDR2 is FQNNGV in the germline V gene. The CDR3 consists of 22 residues. CDR3 bases: TGTGCCAGCAGCCTCAACATGCCTCTTGGACAGGGGGGGATCCACTTCTCCTACGAGCAGTACTTC. Its protein product is CASSLNMPLGQGGIHFSYEQYF.

The genes are TRBV20-1 and TRBJ1-2; 10 positions agree with TRBD1. V lost 0 bases and J lost 8; bases outside the gene matches: 9. Germline V gene data show CDR1 as DFQATT and CDR2 as SNEGSKA (reference sequence). This CDR3 contains 15 residues. CDR3 loop: CSARDAGTGEGGYTF. The CDR3 DNA sequence: TGCAGTGCTAGAGATGCCGGGACAGGGGAAGGCGGCTACACCTTC.

This clonotype was found once. The V and J genes are TRBV7-9 and TRBJ2-5; the match to TRBD2 covers 12 bases. The J call may be in error: the DNA end matches TRBJ2-7 better. The CDR3 is 17 amino acids. CDR1 and CDR2 (germline): SEHNR, FQNEAQ (reference sequence). The CDR3 region is CASSLGLAGGVANEQYF. The CDR3 nucleotides are TGTGCCAGCAGCTTAGGCCTAGCGGGAGGGGTAGCGAACGAGCAGTACTTC.

A word on this clonotype: With a much larger clone just one base away, this may be a read error. In this CDR3 the conserved last residue, phenylalanine or tryptophan, is missing, so a read error is likely. This chain joins TRBV7-9 and TRBJ2-4, with D maybe TRBD2 (6 bases). Near its end, the DNA agrees better with TRBJ2-5, so the J call may be wrong. The CDR3 has 16 residues. Per the germline V gene, CDR1 is SEHNR and CDR2 is FQNEAQ (reference sequence). The CDR3 loop is CASSLWGDRTQETQYL. In DNA form, the CDR3 reads TGTGCCAGCAGCTTATGGGGGGATAGAACCCAAGAGACCCAGTACCTC.

As concerns this clonotype: With a much larger clone just one base away, this may be a read error. The V gene is TRBV20-1, the J gene TRBJ2-4, with D unclear. The germline V and J ends were trimmed by 0 bases and 0 bases, with 9 bases remaining between them. Germline-derived CDR1 and CDR2 are DFQATT and SNEGSKA (reference sequence). CDR3 length: 15 residues. This CDR3 is CSARDWARAKNIQYF. The CDR3 nucleotides read TGCAGTGCTAGAGATTGGGCCCGAGCCAAAAACATTCAGTACTTC.

The chain is built from TRBV20-1 and TRBJ2-2; either TRBD1 or TRBD2 may supply D (5 bases each). The ends were cut back, 1 base at V and 6 bases at J, with 21 bases in the middle. There are 17 residues in the CDR3. Germline V gene data show CDR1 as DFQATT and CDR2 as SNEGSKA (reference sequence). Here the CDR3 reads CSARVPGPQLYAGELFF. CDR3 bases: TGCAGTGCTAGAGTACCGGGACCCCAGTTATATGCCGGGGAGCTGTTTTTT.